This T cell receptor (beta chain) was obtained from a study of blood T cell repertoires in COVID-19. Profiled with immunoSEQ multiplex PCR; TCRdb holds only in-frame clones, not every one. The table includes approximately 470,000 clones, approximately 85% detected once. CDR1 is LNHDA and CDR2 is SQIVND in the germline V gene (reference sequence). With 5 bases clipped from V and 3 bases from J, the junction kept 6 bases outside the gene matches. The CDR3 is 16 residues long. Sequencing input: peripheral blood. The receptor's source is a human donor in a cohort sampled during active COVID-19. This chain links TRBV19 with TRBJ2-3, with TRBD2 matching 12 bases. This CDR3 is CASSLKTSGRTDTQYF. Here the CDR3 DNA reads TGTGCCAGTAGTCTGAAGACTAGCGGGAGAACAGATACGCAGTATTTT.